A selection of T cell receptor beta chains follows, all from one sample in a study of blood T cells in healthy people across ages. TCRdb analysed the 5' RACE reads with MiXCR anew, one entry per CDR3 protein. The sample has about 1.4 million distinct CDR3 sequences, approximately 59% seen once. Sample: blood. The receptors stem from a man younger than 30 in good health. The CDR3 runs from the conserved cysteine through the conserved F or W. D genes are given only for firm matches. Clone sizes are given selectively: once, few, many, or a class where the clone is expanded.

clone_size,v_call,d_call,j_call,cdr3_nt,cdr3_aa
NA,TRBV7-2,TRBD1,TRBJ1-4,TGTGCCAGCAGCTTAGGTCGAGGGACAGGGGGTATCGAAAAACTGTTTTTT,CASSLGRGTGGIEKLFF
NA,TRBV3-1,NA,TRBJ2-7,TGTGCCAGCAGCCAAGTCAAGAGCTACGAGCAGTACTTC,CASSQVKSYEQYF
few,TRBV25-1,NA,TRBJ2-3,TGTGCCAGCAGCCCCCGGGACCCTCTAACAGATACGCAGTATTTT,CASSPRDPLTDTQYF
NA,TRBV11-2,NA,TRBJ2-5,TGTGCCAGCAGCTCGAGCCTAAAGACCCAGTACTTC,CASSSSLKTQYF
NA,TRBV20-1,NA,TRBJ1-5,TGCAGTGCTAGGTTTCCAGGGGACGCTTATAGCAATCAGCCCCAGCATTTT,CSARFPGDAYSNQPQHF
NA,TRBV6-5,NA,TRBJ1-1,TGTGCCAGCAGAGCAGACAGGTGGGCTGAAGCTTTCTTT,CASRADRWAEAFF
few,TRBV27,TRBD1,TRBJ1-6,TGTGCCAGCAGTCACGGACAGGGTCTGCCACCCCTCCACTTT,CASSHGQGLPPLHF
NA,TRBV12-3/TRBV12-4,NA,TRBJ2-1,TGTGCCAGCAGCCGGTTACGGGCCTCAAACAATGAGCAGTTCTTC,CASSRLRASNNEQFF
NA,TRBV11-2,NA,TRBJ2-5,TGTGCCAGCAGCTTAGATCCAGGGAGCGAGACCCAGTACTTC,CASSLDPGSETQYF
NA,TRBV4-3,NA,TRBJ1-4,TGCGCCAGCAGCCAAGATTTCAGGGGACACGAAAAACTGTTTTTT,CASSQDFRGHEKLFF
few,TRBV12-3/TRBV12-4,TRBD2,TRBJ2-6,TGTGCCAGCAGTACGCCGGGACTAACCCCCGGGGTCCTGACTTTC,CASSTPGLTPGVLTF
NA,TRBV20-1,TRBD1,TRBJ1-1,TGCAGTGCTAGAGGCCGGGACAGGGGAGTGAACACTGAAGCTTTCTTT,CSARGRDRGVNTEAFF
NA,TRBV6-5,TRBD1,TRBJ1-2,TGTGCCAGCAGTTCCCATTCCCGACAGGGGGGAAGGGGTGGCTACACCTTC,CASSSHSRQGGRGGYTF
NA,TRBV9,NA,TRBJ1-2,TGTGCCAGCAGCATCGGGGGGGGTTCTTCCTATGGCTACACCTTC,CASSIGGGSSYGYTF
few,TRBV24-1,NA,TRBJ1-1,TGTGCCACCTCGAAGGCCAGGGACACTGAAGCTTTCTTT,CATSKARDTEAFF
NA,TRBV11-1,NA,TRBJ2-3,TGTGCCAGCAGCTTCAGACAGTTTAGCACAGATACGCAGTATTTT,CASSFRQFSTDTQYF
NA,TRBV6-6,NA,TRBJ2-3,TGTGCCAGCAGTTCTCTCTCGCAGGGTATAGATACGCAGTATTTT,CASSSLSQGIDTQYF
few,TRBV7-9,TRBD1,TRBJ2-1,TGTGCCAGCAGCACCCCGGGGACAGGGGCCTACAATGAGCAGTTCTTC,CASSTPGTGAYNEQFF
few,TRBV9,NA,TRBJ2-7,TGTGCCAGCAGCGCCGCAGACAGACCCTACGAGCAGTACTTC,CASSAADRPYEQYF
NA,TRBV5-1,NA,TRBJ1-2,TGCGCCAGCAGCTTGGGCCAACTGGGGACTGACTATGGCTACACCTTC,CASSLGQLGTDYGYTF
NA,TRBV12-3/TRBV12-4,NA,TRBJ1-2,TGTGCCAGCAGTGGTAGCGCCGGGGGAGTTTATGGCTACACCTTC,CASSGSAGGVYGYTF
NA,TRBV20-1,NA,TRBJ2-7,TGCAGTGCTAGATGGCCTAGGGTGACCTACGAGCAGTACTTC,CSARWPRVTYEQYF
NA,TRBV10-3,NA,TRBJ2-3,TGTGCCATCAGTGAGTCTTCCAGGATCCCAGATACGCAGTATTTT,CAISESSRIPDTQYF
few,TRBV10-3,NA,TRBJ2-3,TGTGCCATCACAAGCAGGGACACAGATACGCAGTATTTT,CAITSRDTDTQYF
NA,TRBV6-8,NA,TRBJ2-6,TGTGCCAGCGGGACCAACGTCCTGACTTTC,CASGTNVLTF
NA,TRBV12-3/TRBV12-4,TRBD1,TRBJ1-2,TGTGCCAGCAGTTTGGGACAGGACTCGTCCTATGGCTACACCTTC,CASSLGQDSSYGYTF
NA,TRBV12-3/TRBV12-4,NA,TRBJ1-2,TGTGCCAGCAGTCCCCGGGAGAGGTTTGGCTACACCTTC,CASSPRERFGYTF
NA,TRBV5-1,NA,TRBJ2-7,TGCGCCAGCAGCCCTGAAATCAGAGCGGTCTACGAGCAGTACTTC,CASSPEIRAVYEQYF
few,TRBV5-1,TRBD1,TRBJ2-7,TGCGCCAGCAGCACGTCGATTGGGACAGGTTACGAGCAGTACTTC,CASSTSIGTGYEQYF
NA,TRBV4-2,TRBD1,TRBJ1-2,TGTGCCAGCAGCCGTTCCGGGACAGGGGGCCTTCAAGACTATGGCTACACCTTC,CASSRSGTGGLQDYGYTF
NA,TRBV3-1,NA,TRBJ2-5,TGTGCCAGCAGCCAAGACTGGTCGGGAGTGGAAGAGACCCAGTACTTC,CASSQDWSGVEETQYF
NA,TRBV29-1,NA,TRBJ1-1,TGCAGCGTTGCCCTTTTTGGGGGCACTGAAGCTTTCTTT,CSVALFGGTEAFF
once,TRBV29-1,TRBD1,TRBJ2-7,TGCAGCGCCGAACTACCGACAGGGGGCACCTACGAGCAGTACTTC,CSAELPTGGTYEQYF
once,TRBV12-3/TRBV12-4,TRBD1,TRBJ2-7,TGTGCCAGCAGTTTCGACAGGGAACACTCCGAGCAGTACTTC,CASSFDREHSEQYF
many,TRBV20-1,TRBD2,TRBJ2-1,TGCAGTGCTACATCGGGACTAAAGAATGAGCAGTTCTTC,CSATSGLKNEQFF
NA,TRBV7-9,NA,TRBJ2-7,TGTGCCAGCAGCGTAATCCCAGAGACCTACGAGCAGTACTTC,CASSVIPETYEQYF
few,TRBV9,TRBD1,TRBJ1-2,TGTGCCAGCAGCCGTAGTGGCGGGGGACAGGGAGACTATGGCTACACCTTC,CASSRSGGGQGDYGYTF
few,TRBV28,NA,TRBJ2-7,TGTGCCAGCAGCCGTCCGCTCGGGGTTAACGAGCAGTACTTC,CASSRPLGVNEQYF
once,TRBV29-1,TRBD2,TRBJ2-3,TGCAGCGTTGAAGTCGGGGCTAGCGGGGGGTCTACGCAGTATTTT,CSVEVGASGGSTQYF
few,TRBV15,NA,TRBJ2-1,TGTGCCACCAGCAGAGGACTCGACGACAATGAGCAGTTCTTC,CATSRGLDDNEQFF
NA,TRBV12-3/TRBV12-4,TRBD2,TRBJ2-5,TGTGCCAGCGGATTAGCGGGAGGGCATGTAGAGACCCAGTACTTC,CASGLAGGHVETQYF
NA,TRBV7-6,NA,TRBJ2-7,TGTGCCAGCAGCCCCCGCGTTGTCCGACCGGCTGTCGAGCAGTACTTC,CASSPRVVRPAVEQYF
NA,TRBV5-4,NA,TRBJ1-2,TGTGCCAGCAGCCCCACCAGGGGCGCCTATGGCTACACCTTC,CASSPTRGAYGYTF
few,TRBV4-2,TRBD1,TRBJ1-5,TGTGCCAGCAGCCAAGAGGGACAGGGGGTTCAGCCCCAGCATTTT,CASSQEGQGVQPQHF
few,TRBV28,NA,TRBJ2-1,TGTGCCAGCAGTCGTATTATAGGGTCCTACAATGAGCAGTTCTTC,CASSRIIGSYNEQFF
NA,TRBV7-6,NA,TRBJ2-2,TGTGCCAGCAGCTTCGGACAAGCAAGGGTCACCGGGGAGCTGTTTTTT,CASSFGQARVTGELFF
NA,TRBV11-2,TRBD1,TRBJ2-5,TGTGCCAGCAGCCCAGACAGGGGGTGCGAGACCCAGTACTTC,CASSPDRGCETQYF
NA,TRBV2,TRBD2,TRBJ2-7,TGTGCCAGCAGTGAACCGGGGGGGGCCTACGAGCAGTACTTC,CASSEPGGAYEQYF
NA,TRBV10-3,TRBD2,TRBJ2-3,TGTGCCATCAGTGACCGACCAGGAGCGGGAGGGGATACGCAGTATTTT,CAISDRPGAGGDTQYF
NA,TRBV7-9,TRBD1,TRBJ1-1,TGTGCCAGCAGCTTAATGACAGGGGGCCACATGAACACTGAAGCTTTCTTT,CASSLMTGGHMNTEAFF
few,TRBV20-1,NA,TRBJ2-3,TGCAGTGCTACCCCTCCGGGCCGAGATACGCAGTATTTT,CSATPPGRDTQYF
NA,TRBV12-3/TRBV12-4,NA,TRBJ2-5,TGTGCCGCGGCAGTGGCAGAGACCCAGTACTTC,CAAAVAETQYF
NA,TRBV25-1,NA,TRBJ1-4,TGTGCCAGCAGTGACGTAGGGACGGCCCAAAATGAAAAACTGTTTTTT,CASSDVGTAQNEKLFF
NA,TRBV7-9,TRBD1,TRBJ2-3,TGTGCCAGCAGCTCCCCCCGGGACAGGGTCGGAGATACGCAGTATTTT,CASSSPRDRVGDTQYF
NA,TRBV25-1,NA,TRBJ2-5,TGTGCCAGCAGTCCGGGACTCCCGGATGAGACCCAGTACTTC,CASSPGLPDETQYF
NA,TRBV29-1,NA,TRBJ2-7,TGCAGCGCCGAAAGTCCAGGGGAAGGCTACGAGCAGTACTTC,CSAESPGEGYEQYF
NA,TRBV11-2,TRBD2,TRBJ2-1,TGTGCCAGCAGCCCGGGGCTAGCGGGGCGAGAGCAGTTCTTC,CASSPGLAGREQFF
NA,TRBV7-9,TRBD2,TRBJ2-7,TGTGCCAGCAGCTTTGGGGCTAGCGGAGGGTACGAGCAGTACTTC,CASSFGASGGYEQYF
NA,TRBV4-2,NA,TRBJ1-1,TGTGCCAGCGGCCCCGGGGTAGGGCCGATGAACACTGAAGCTTTCTTT,CASGPGVGPMNTEAFF